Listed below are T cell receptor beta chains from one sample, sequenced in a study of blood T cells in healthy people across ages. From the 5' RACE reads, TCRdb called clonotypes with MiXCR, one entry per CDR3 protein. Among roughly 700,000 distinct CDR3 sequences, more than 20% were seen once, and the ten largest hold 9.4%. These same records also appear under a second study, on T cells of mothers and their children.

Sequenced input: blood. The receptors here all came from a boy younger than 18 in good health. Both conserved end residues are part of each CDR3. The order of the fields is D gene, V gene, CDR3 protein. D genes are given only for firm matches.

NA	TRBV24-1	CATSDLRLPNGQFF
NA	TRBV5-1	CASSLSSSYQETQYF
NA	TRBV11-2	CASTSGERDTQYF
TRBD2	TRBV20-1	CSAESTVAGVSRQFF
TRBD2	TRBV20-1	CSAISDLAGEQETQYF
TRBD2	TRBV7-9	CASSLALAGNRYEQYF
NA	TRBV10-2	CASSDLEIGETQYF
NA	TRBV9	CASSPPRDRRSSYEQYF
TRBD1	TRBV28	CASSHRQGASYEQYF
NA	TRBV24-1	CATSALGSSTDTQYF